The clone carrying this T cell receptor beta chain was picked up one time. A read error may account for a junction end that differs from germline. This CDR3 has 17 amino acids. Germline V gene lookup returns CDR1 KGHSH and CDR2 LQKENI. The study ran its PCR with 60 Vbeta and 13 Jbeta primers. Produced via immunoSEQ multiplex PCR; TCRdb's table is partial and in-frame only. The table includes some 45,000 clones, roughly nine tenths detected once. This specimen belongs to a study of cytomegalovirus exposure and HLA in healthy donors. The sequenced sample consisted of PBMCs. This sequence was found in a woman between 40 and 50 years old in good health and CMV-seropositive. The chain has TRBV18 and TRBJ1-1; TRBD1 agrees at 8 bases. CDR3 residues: CASSPLRTGFLNTEAFF. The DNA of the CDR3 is TGTGCCAGCTCCCCACTTCGGACAGGGTTTTTGAACACTGAAGCTTTCTTT.